This T cell receptor (beta chain) derives from a study of CD8+CD57+ T cells in acquired aplastic anemia. Overall study context: The average for DNA from sorted CD4+ and CD8+ cells was roughly 3 ug. General study findings and limits: Patients and controls were found to share about 31 CD8+ CDR3 sequences.

Patients who underwent sequencing had shown CD8+CD57+ cell expansion by flow cytometry. The enrolled patients all had severe acquired aplastic anemia. No therapy had been given to the patients at the time of blood sampling. For this clonotype: Antigen: not known.

The template used for profiling TCR beta VDJ and CDR3 was genomic DNA. One entry per CDR3 protein, called by TCRdb with MiXCR from the reads. The sample lists some 160,000 distinct CDR3 sequences, around 48% occurring once. Trimming stripped 5 bases from V and 8 bases from J, with 13 bases between. The CDR3 runs 13 residues. The germline V gene encodes CDR1 MDHEN and CDR2 SYDVKM. This clonotype originated in a human donor with aplastic anemia. The V and J genes are TRBV28 and TRBJ1-3, with D possibly matching TRBD1 (5 bases). Sequenced: sorted CD4+, CD8+, or CD8+CD57+ T cells (not recorded which) from PBMCs. In DNA, the CDR3 is TGTGCCAGCAGTCCTAACACGGGGCACACCATATATTTT. Translated, it gives CASSPNTGHTIYF. Full variable domain (outside the CDR3, taken from reference TRBV28 and TRBJ1-3): DVKVTQSSRYLVKRTGEKVFLECVQDMDHENMFWYRQDPGLGLRLIYFSYDVKMKEKGDIPEGYSVSREKKERFSLILESASTNQTSMYLCASSPNTGHTIYFGEGSWLTVV.